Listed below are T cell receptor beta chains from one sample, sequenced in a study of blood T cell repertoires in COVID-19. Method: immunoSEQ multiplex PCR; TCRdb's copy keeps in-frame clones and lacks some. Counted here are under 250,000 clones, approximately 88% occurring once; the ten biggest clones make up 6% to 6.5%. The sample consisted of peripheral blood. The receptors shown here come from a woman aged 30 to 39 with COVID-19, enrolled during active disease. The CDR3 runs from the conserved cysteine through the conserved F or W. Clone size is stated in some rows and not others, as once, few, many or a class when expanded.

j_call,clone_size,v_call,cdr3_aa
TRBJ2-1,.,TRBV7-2,CASSYIAGGRHEQFF
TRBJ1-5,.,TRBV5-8,CASSLALGWQGGQPQHF
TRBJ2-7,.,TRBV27,CASSTIPGQSATEQYF
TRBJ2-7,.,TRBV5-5,CASSLELGQGYEQYF
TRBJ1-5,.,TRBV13,CASSLGRDRSQPQHF
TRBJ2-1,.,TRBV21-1,CASSPLSGLASYNEQFF
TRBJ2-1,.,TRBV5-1,CASSSSGLNNEQFF
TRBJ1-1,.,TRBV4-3,CASSQDRGIVNTEAFF
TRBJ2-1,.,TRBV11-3,CASQPPLRGEQFF
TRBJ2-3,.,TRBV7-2,CASSLGGLAGLTDTQYF
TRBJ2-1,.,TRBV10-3,CAISPGLADGYNEQFF
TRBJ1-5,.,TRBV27,CASSFSQGVGQPQHF
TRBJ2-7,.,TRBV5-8,CASSLVRGQYF
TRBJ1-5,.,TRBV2,CASSDGNPANQPQHF
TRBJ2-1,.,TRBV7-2,CASSLTGRYEQFF
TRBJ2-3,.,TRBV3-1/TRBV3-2,CASSPNLGTSGGLQYF
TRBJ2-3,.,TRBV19,CASSIGIAGSTDTQYF
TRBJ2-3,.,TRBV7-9,CAISTASGFTDTQYF
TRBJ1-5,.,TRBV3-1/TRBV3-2,CASSQEIGTLGNQPQHF
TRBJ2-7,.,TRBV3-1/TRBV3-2,CASSLSAGTYEQYF
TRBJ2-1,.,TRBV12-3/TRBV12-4,CASSFTGNNEQFF
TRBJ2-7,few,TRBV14,CASSDHTIGLAEISYEQYF
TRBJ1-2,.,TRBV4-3,CASSQAGQGRVSRYGYTF
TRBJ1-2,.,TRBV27,CASRNPGVVDGYTF
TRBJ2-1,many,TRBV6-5,CASSLGLAGFKFF
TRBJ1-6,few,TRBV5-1,CASSSGTASPLHF
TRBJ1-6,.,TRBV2,CASTWTGGDNSPLHF
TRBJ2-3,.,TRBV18,CASSPGTAPDTQYF
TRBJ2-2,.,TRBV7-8,CATSLPPRGNTGELFF
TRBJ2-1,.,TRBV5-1,CASSLDGGAYYEQFF
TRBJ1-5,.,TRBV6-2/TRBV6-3,CASSQRGNQPQHF
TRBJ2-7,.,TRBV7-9,CASSVSGEWEQYF
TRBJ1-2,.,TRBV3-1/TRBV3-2,CASSRSGTGGRVDYGYTF
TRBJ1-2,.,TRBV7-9,CASSQEREIHGYTF
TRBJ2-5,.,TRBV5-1,CASSLSGSLYQETQYF
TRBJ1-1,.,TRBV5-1,CASSSDRAYTEAFF
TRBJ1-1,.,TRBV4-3,CASSQRGGFLDNTEAFF
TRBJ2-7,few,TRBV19,CASSKGHYEQYF
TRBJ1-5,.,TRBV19,CASSVDNRGIQPQHF
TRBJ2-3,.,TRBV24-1,CATSDFVAGDPTDTQYF
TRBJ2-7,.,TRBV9,CASSAGGGLSYEQYF
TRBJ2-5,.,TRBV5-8,CASSLGLAGSQETQYF
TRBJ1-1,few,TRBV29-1,CSVVRGGRVEAFF
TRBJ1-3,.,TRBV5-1,CASSVQDRNTIYF
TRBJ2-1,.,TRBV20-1,CSASPPGTLPYNEQFF
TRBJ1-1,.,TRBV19,CASSIIEGSTEAFF
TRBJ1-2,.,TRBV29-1,CSVRPLGRTANYGYTF
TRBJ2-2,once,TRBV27,CASSLFGLANTGELFF
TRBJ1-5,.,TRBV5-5,CASSLAGDNQPQHF
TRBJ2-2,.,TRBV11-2,CASSFGGGQNTGELFF